These 4 T cell receptor beta chains were sequenced from one sample in a study of monozygotic twins with inflammatory bowel disease. TCRdb re-called the 5' RACE reads; one entry per CDR3 protein, DNA not given. With more than 300,000 distinct CDR3 sequences in the sample, the ten largest clones hold approximately 5.4%. Material: blood. These receptors were taken from a human donor with ulcerative colitis or Crohn's disease, or a healthy co-twin of an affected twin (not recorded which).

V usage is TRBV2 and J usage is TRBJ2-1; TCRdb reports TRBD2, a call that lacks DNA to check it against. Germline V gives CDR1 SNHLY, CDR2 FYNNEI. The CDR3 sequence is 13 residues long. CDR3 loop: CASRGTSSNEQFF.

The chain is built from TRBV7-2 and TRBJ2-4; TCRdb indicates TRBD1, and absent DNA this call remains unverified. Germline V CDR1 and CDR2: SGHTA, FQGNSA. This CDR3 is 12 amino acids long. This CDR3 is CASGQGGGIQYF.

The chain employs TRBV6-5 and TRBJ2-1; TCRdb reports TRBD2, a call that lacks DNA to check it against. There are 11 residues in the CDR3. Germline V CDR1 and CDR2: MNHEY, SVGAGI. CDR3 region: CASSYGEGRFF.

The chain combines TRBV5-1 with TRBJ1-5. The CDR3 has 15 residues. CDR1 is SGHRS, CDR2 YFSETQ, per germline. CDR3 region: CASSLIAGSNQPQHF.